Below, 6 T cell receptor beta chains from the same sample are listed, as sequenced in a study of human T cells and chemical hapten exposure. TCRdb recomputed calls from the RACE reads with MiXCR, one row per CDR3 protein. The sample lists under 60,000 distinct CDR3 sequences, roughly 11% seen once, with 1.5% to 2% in the top ten. As to time point: patch test 1, 2 weeks after DPC sensitization. Treatment defined: therapeutic diphenylcyclopropenone sensitization with weekly scalp DPC. Total RNA extraction was carried out from unfractionated whole blood. Sequencing was performed on whole blood, taken in connection with sensitization to the hapten diphenylcyclopropenone (DPC). The source is a woman between 40 and 55 years old with alopecia areata. Some clones in this sample may be carry-over from other donors' samples.

The chain is built from TRBV6-5 and TRBJ2-7; 7 bases match TRBD1. Per the germline V gene, CDR1 is MNHEY and CDR2 is SVGAGI. This CDR3 is 14 amino acids long. Trimming removed 0 bases from V and 5 bases from J; junction bases left unmatched: 4. CDR3 protein: CASSYSRGGHEQYF. As DNA, the CDR3 is TGTGCCAGCAGTTACTCGAGAGGGGGCCACGAGCAGTACTTC.

This clonotype was counted many times. The chain is built from TRBV6-5 and TRBJ1-5; D call uncertain. CDR3 size: 15 residues. The ends were cut back, 6 bases at V and 0 bases at J, with 12 bases in the middle. CDR1 is MNHEY and CDR2 is SVGAGI in the germline V gene. CDR3 amino acids: CASSERLNSNQPQHF. CDR3 sequence (DNA): TGTGCCAGCAGCGAACGCTTAAATAGCAATCAGCCCCAGCATTTT.

This clonotype was counted only a few times. This chain connects TRBV29-1 to TRBJ2-7; D possibly corresponds to TRBD1 (6 bases). V shed 6 bases and J shed 2 bases, with 11 bases lying between them. The germline V gene has CDR1 SQVTM and CDR2 ANQGSEA. This CDR3 has 12 residues. The CDR3 is CSVKTGTYEQYF. The CDR3 DNA reads TGCAGCGTCAAGACAGGCACCTACGAGCAGTACTTC.

This clonotype was found a few times. The chain couples TRBV12-3 or TRBV12-4 to TRBJ1-5; D remains ambiguous. The CDR3 totals 15 residues. V was cut by 3 bases and J by 0 bases, with 9 bases left in between. As DNA, the CDR3 is TGTGCCAGCAGTTTGGAGCTTTATAGCAATCAGCCCCAGCATTTT. Protein: CASSLELYSNQPQHF.

This clonotype has a count of ten or more. V usage is TRBV9 and J usage is TRBJ1-1; D gene uncertain. The CDR3 extends over 14 amino acids. Germline V gene sequence: CDR1 SGDLS, CDR2 YYNGEE. V lost 3 bases and J 1 base, leaving 10 bases between the germline ends. CDR3 in amino acids: CASSGSVPNTEAFF. The CDR3 DNA sequence: TGTGCCAGCAGCGGCTCCGTTCCGAACACTGAAGCTTTCTTT.

This rearrangement joins TRBV2 to TRBJ2-7, with D perhaps assigned TRBD1 or TRBD2 (5 bases each). Germline-derived CDR1 and CDR2 are SNHLY and FYNNEI. The CDR3 extends over 15 amino acids. V was clipped by 6 bases and J by 2 bases, with 17 bases between them. The CDR3 spells CASSPPRGPPYEQYF. In nucleotides, the CDR3 is TGTGCCAGCAGCCCACCCCGGGGACCTCCCTACGAGCAGTACTTC.